These 11 T cell receptor beta chains were all obtained from the same sample, sequenced in a study of blood T cells in healthy people across ages. Sample-barcoded 5' priming and a J-beta primer mix drove a second PCR of about 6 to 11 cycles. TCRdb itself ran the 5' RACE reads through MiXCR, one entry per CDR3 protein. The sample lists 630,000 or so distinct CDR3 sequences; 25% to 35% were seen once. The source material was blood. The receptor set was obtained from a woman over 75 in good health.

At least ten counts were recorded for this clonotype. The chain carries TRBV7-3 and TRBJ2-3, with TRBD1 matching 8 bases. The CDR3 extends over 15 amino acids. The V gene end was trimmed by 5 bases and the J gene end by 1 base; junction bases not matched to a gene: 5. Per germline, CDR1 SGHTA and CDR2 FQGTGA. The CDR3 here is CASSPDRGGTDTQYF. CDR3 DNA: TGTGCCAGCAGCCCAGACAGGGGTGGCACAGATACGCAGTATTTT.

Of note for this clonotype: This clone may be a read error of a much larger clone one base away. This chain connects TRBV12-3 or TRBV12-4 to TRBJ1-5, with D perhaps matching TRBD1 (6 bases). The V gene lost 6 bases and the J gene lost 4 bases, with 16 bases spanning the gap. The CDR3 covers 15 residues. This CDR3 is CASSPTGRGNQPQHF. The DNA of the CDR3 is TGTGCCAGCAGCCCAACAGGGCGTGGGAATCAGCCCCAGCATTTT.

Notes on this clonotype: A single base separates this from a much larger clone, so it may be a read error. The genes are TRBV12-5 and TRBJ2-3; no definite D call. Germline-derived CDR1 and CDR2 are LGHNT and FRNRAP. This CDR3 spans 12 amino acids. Trimming cost V 6 bases and J 6 bases, with 10 bases left between them. Here the CDR3 DNA reads TGTGCTAGTGGACCCGACCGGGATACGCAGTATTTT. Protein: CASGPDRDTQYF.

This clonotype was found a few times. The CDR3 coding sequence is TGTGCCAGCAGCTTTAAGGTGGGCACTGAAGCTTTCTTT. This translates into CASSFKVGTEAFF. This chain uses TRBV7-3 with TRBJ1-1; the D is unclear. Germline lookup yields CDR1 SGHTA and CDR2 FQGTGA. The CDR3 extends over 13 amino acids. V was trimmed by 3 bases and J by 4 bases, leaving 9 bases between them.

This clonotype came up many times. This chain joins TRBV5-1 and TRBJ1-2, with 8 bases aligning to TRBD1. J gave up 5 bases and V 0 bases, and 3 bases lay outside the gene matches. The CDR3 is 14 amino acids. Germline CDR1 reads SGHRS; CDR2 reads YFSETQ. The CDR3 loop reads CASSLEGQAYGYTF. CDR3 in DNA: TGCGCCAGCAGCTTGGAGGGACAGGCTTATGGCTACACCTTC.

This clonotype was detected only a few times. A read error is possible here, since a much larger clone lies one base away. This chain links TRBV29-1 with TRBJ2-1; D call uncertain. The tail of the sequence fits TRBJ2-7 better, so the J call may be wrong. CDR1 and CDR2 (germline): SQVTM, ANQGSEA. The CDR3 consists of 11 residues. CDR3 sequence: CSVGMYNEQYF. The DNA of the CDR3 is TGCAGCGTTGGTATGTACAATGAGCAGTACTTC.

The sample holds many counts of this clonotype. The chain uses TRBV6-2 or TRBV6-3 and TRBJ2-5, with a possible D match to TRBD1 (5 bases). V was shortened by 6 bases and J by 6 bases, with 17 bases between the two germline ends. CDR3 size: 14 residues. Germline V CDR1 and CDR2: MNHEY, SVGEGT. In DNA form, the CDR3 reads TGTGCCAGCAGCCTTGGGGCTAGGGTTAAGACCCAGTACTTC. It codes for CASSLGARVKTQYF.

V and J are TRBV2 and TRBJ2-6; a weak D match, TRBD1 (6 bases). The germline V gene has CDR1 SNHLY and CDR2 FYNNEI. The CDR3 spans 15 residues. The V end lost 8 bases, the J end lost 12 bases, and 23 bases lay between the germline ends. The CDR3 sequence: CASSFEGTGNSVLTF. CDR3 sequence (DNA): TGTGCCAGCTCCTTCGAGGGTACAGGGAACAGCGTCCTGACTTTC.

This rearrangement joins TRBV5-4 to TRBJ2-3, with 7 bases lining up with TRBD2. J lost 6 bases, V lost 5 bases, and 9 bases had no gene match. The CDR3 extends over 14 amino acids. Germline CDR1 is SGHNT and CDR2 is YYREEE (reference sequence). The chain's CDR3 is CASRGRGILDTQYF. The CDR3 coding sequence is TGTGCCAGCAGGGGGCGGGGGATTTTGGATACGCAGTATTTT.

A word on this clonotype: At one boundary the junction diverges from the germline segment, which might be a read error. The chain joins TRBV5-1 to TRBJ2-7; TRBD2 agrees at 8 bases. The germline gives CDR1 SGHRS, CDR2 YFSETQ. This CDR3 contains 15 residues. The CDR3 nucleotides are TGCGCCTGCAGCTTGGATGGGACTAGTTACAATGAGCAGTACTTC. Its translation is CACSLDGTSYNEQYF.

This clonotype was recorded many times. The gene calls are TRBV11-2 and TRBJ2-4; TRBD1 might be the D (7 bases). Per the germline V gene, CDR1 is SGHAT and CDR2 is FQNNGV. Trimming removed 2 bases from V and 1 base from J, with 18 bases in between. This CDR3 has 18 residues. The CDR3 is CASSLRTGAGGAKNIQYF. Written as DNA, the CDR3 is TGTGCCAGCAGCTTACGCACAGGGGCAGGGGGGGCCAAAAACATTCAGTACTTC.